This T cell receptor (beta chain) was captured in a study of post-analysis software for immune sequencing data. Study at large: Patients with relapsing-remitting, secondary progressive and progressive-relapsing multiple sclerosis courses were all represented. Study findings and constraints: Included in a set of four or five TRBV segments more frequent in patients than controls were TRBV5-6, TRBV5-1 and TRBV20-1. Relative to controls, patients with multiple sclerosis showed significantly lower normalized Chao1 diversity.

cDNA libraries for TCR beta contained unique molecular identifiers. Via MiXCR, TCRdb re-called the PCR reads, giving one row per CDR3 protein. The repertoire holds a few hundred thousand distinct CDR3 sequences, with 30% to 45% as singletons. CDR1 is LGHNA, CDR2 YSLEER, per germline. The V segment lost 5 bases and the J segment 7 bases; nucleotides outside the gene matches: 2. The CDR3 loop spans 14 amino acids. Notes on this clonotype: The antigen is undetermined.

The specimen was blood. The TCR was taken from a girl under 18 with multiple sclerosis. V usage is TRBV4-3 and J usage is TRBJ2-1, with 13 bases that match TRBD2. In DNA, the CDR3 is TGCGCCAGCAGCTGGACTAGCGGGAGTAATGAGCAGTTCTTC. The encoded protein is CASSWTSGSNEQFF.